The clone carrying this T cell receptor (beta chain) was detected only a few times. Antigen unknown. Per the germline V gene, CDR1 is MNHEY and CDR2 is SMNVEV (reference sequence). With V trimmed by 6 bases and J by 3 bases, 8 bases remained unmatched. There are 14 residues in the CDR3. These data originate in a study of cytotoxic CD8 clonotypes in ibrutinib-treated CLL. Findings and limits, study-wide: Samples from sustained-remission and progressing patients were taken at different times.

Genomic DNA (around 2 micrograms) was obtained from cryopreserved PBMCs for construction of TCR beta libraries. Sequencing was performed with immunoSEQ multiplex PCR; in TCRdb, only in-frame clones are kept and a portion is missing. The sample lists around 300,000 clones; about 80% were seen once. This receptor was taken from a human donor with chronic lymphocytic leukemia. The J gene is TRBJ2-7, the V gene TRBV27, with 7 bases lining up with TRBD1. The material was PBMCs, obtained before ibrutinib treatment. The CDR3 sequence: CASSRQGRNYEQYF. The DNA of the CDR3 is TGTGCCAGCAGCCGACAGGGAAGAAACTACGAGCAGTACTTC.